This T cell receptor (beta chain) emerged from a study of beta chain features in type 1 diabetes. Germline CDR1 reads SGHRS; CDR2 reads YFSETQ. With 4 bases removed from V and 3 bases from J, the gap between germline ends came to 5 bases. This CDR3 is 11 amino acids long. Points from the study as a whole: TCRB CDR3 length was moderately but significantly reduced in all four CD4+ subsets of Type 1 diabetes patients.

Of the isolated RNA, all was reverse transcribed, and so the sequenced material was expressed TCRB transcripts. Libraries were prepared by immunoSEQ multiplex PCR; TCRdb keeps only in-frame clonotypes and omits some of them. The table records 640,000 or so clones, 11% to 15% of them present only once. Turning to this clone: Its antigen is still unknown.

The chain couples TRBV5-1 to TRBJ2-7, with D unclear. The sample consisted of naive CD4+ T cells from blood. The sequence came from a man aged 18 to 35 with type 1 diabetes. The CDR3 loop is CASSRVYEQYF. The CDR3 DNA follows: TGCGCCAGCAGCCGCGTCTACGAGCAGTACTTC. Full variable domain (missing parts from reference TRBV5-1 and TRBJ2-7): KAGVTQTPRYLIKTRGQQVTLSCSPISGHRSVSWYQQTPGQGLQFLFEYFSETQRNKGNFPGRFSGRQFSNSRSEMNVSTLELGDSALYLCASSRVYEQYFGPGTRLTVT.